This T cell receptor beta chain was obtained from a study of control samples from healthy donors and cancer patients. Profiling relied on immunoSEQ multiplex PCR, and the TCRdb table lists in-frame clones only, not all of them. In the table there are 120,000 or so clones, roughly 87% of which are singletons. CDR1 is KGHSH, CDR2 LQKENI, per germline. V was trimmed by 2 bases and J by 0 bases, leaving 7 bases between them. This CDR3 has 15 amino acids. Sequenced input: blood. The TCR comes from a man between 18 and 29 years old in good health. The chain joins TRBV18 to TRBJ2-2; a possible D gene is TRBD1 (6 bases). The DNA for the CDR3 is TGTGCCAGCTCACCAGGGGGCCCGAACACCGGGGAGCTGTTTTTT. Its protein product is CASSPGGPNTGELFF.